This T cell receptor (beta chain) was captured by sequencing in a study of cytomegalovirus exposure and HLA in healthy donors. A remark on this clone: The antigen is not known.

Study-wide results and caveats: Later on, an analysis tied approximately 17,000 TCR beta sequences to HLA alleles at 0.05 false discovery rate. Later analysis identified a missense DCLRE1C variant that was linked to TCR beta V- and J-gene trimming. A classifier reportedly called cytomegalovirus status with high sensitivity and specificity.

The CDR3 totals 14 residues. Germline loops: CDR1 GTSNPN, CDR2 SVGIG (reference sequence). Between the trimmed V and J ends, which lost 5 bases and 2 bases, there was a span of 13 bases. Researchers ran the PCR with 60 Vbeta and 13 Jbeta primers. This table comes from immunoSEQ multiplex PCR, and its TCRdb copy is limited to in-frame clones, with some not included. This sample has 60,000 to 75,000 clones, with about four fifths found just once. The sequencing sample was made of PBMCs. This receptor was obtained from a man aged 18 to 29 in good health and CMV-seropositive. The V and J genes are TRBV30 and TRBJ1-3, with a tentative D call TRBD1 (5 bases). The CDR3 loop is CAWLAGNPGNTIYF. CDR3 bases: TGTGCCTGGCTGGCAGGGAACCCTGGAAACACCATATATTTT.